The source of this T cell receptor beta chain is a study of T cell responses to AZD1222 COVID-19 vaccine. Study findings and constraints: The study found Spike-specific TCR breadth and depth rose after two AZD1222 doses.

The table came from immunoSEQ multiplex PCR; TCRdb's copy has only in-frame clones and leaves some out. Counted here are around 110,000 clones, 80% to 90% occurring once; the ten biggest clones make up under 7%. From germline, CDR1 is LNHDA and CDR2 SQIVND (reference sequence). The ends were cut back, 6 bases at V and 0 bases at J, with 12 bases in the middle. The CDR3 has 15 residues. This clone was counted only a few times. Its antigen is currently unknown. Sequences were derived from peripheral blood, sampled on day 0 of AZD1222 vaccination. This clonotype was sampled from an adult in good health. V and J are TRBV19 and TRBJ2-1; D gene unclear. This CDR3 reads CASSERWSSYNEQFF. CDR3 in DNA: TGTGCCAGTAGCGAAAGGTGGAGCTCCTACAATGAGCAGTTCTTC.